Listed here are 11 T cell receptor beta chains from one sample, sequenced in a study of blood T cell repertoires in COVID-19. The data were produced by immunoSEQ multiplex PCR, yet TCRdb's version contains in-frame clones alone and is incomplete. Among approximately 90,000 clones, around 88% were seen once, and the ten largest hold under 8%. Sequenced input: peripheral blood. The receptors originated from a man in his fifties or sixties with acute or convalescent COVID-19.

Only one count was recorded for this clone. The genes are TRBV5-1 and TRBJ2-7, with TRBD2 identical over 7 bases. The CDR3 extends over 12 amino acids. Losses at the gene ends were 10 bases for V and 10 bases for J; bases not matched to a gene: 14. Germline values: CDR1 SGHRS, CDR2 YFSETQ. CDR3 nucleotides: TGCGCCGCAAATCCCGGGAGGAATACCCAGTACTTC. Translating gives CAANPGRNTQYF.

The chain recombines TRBV5-1 with TRBJ1-1; no clear D. The CDR3 is 14 amino acids. The V end lost 0 bases, the J end lost 4 bases, and 10 bases lay between the germline ends. Germline V gene sequence: CDR1 SGHRS, CDR2 YFSETQ. The CDR3 reads CASSLDRRGTEAFF. The CDR3 nucleotides are TGCGCCAGCAGCTTGGATCGGCGGGGCACTGAAGCTTTCTTT.

V and J are TRBV6-5 and TRBJ1-2; D call uncertain. Germline V CDR1 and CDR2: MNHEY, SVGAGI. CDR3 length: 14 residues. The V gene lost 5 bases and the J gene lost 5 bases, with 15 bases spanning the gap. CDR3 bases: TGTGCCAGCAGTCTCGCCGTGGGCGTTTATGGCTACACCTTC. Protein product: CASSLAVGVYGYTF.

V and J are TRBV5-6 and TRBJ2-7; D perhaps matches TRBD2 (5 bases). The CDR3 loop spans 15 amino acids. The V end lost 0 bases, the J end lost 0 bases, and 10 bases lay between the germline ends. Germline V CDR1 and CDR2: SGHDT, YYEEEE. The CDR3 DNA follows: TGTGCCAGCAGCTTGGACCTAGCAAGCTCCTACGAGCAGTACTTC. It translates to CASSLDLASSYEQYF.

This clone was observed a few times. The chain carries TRBV19 and TRBJ1-2; the D gene is possibly TRBD1 (5 bases). Germline V gene data show CDR1 as LNHDA and CDR2 as SQIVND (reference sequence). The V end lost 1 base, the J end lost 4 bases, and 10 bases lay between the germline ends. The CDR3 has 14 amino acids. The CDR3 DNA follows: TGTGCCAGTAGTATAGTCGGGGGTTTCTATGGCTACACCTTC. It is translated as CASSIVGGFYGYTF. Based on the CDR3 plus reference TRBV19 and TRBJ1-2, the full variable domain is DGGITQSPKYLFRKEGQNVTLSCEQNLNHDAMYWYRQDPGQGLRLIYYSQIVNDFQKGDIAEGYSVSREKKESFPLTVTSAQKNPTAFYLCASSIVGGFYGYTFGSGTRLTVV.

The J gene is TRBJ2-7, the V gene TRBV7-2, with 7 bases lining up with TRBD2. This CDR3 region has 14 residues. Germline V CDR1 and CDR2: SGHTA, FQGNSA. V gave up 5 bases and J gave up 2 bases; unmatched junction bases: 6. CDR3 protein: CASSGRGGPYEQYF. DNA for the CDR3: TGTGCCAGCAGCGGCCGCGGGGGACCCTACGAGCAGTACTTC. Full variable domain (missing parts from reference TRBV7-2 and TRBJ2-7): GAGVSQSPSNKVTEKGKDVELRCDPISGHTALYWYRQSLGQGLEFLIYFQGNSAPDKSGLPSDRFSAERTGGSVSTLTIQRTQQEDSAVYLCASSGRGGPYEQYFGPGTRLTVT.

This chain links TRBV6-5 with TRBJ1-3; 9 nucleotides align to TRBD1. Trimming at V came to 8 bases and at J to 4 bases, leaving 9 bases not matched to a gene. Germline V gene data show CDR1 as MNHEY and CDR2 as SVGAGI. The CDR3 has 15 amino acids. CDR3 sequence (DNA): TGTGCCAGCTCGGGGACAGGGCCAGGGGGAAACACCATATATTTT. The encoded protein is CASSGTGPGGNTIYF.

The J gene is TRBJ1-1, the V gene TRBV11-2, with unresolved D. CDR3 length: 12 residues. The V end was cut by 5 bases, the J end by 4 bases, with 8 bases between. Germline CDR1 is SGHAT and CDR2 is FQNNGV. The CDR3 reads CASSRLGTEAFF. As DNA, the CDR3 is TGTGCCAGCAGCCGTCTCGGCACTGAAGCTTTCTTT. The variable domain in full, with the rest retrieved from reference TRBV11-2 and TRBJ1-1, is EAGVAQSPRYKIIEKRQSVAFWCNPISGHATLYWYQQILGQGPKLLIQFQNNGVVDDSQLPKDRFSAERLKGVDSTLKIQPAKLEDSAVYLCASSRLGTEAFFGQGTRLTVV.

CDR3 region: CASSLSDRGTEAFF. CDR3 DNA sequence: TGTGCCAGCAGTTTATCGGACAGGGGCACTGAAGCTTTCTTT. The chain combines TRBV27 with TRBJ1-1; TRBD1 aligns across 9 bases. Germline CDR1 is MNHEY and CDR2 is SMNVEV (reference sequence). The V and J ends lost 0 bases and 4 bases, in that order; junction bases with no gene match: 0. This CDR3 contains 14 residues.

The CDR3 DNA reads TGTGCCATCAGTGAGTCAGGGACAGGGGGATACTATGGCTACACCTTC. Translating gives CAISESGTGGYYGYTF. This chain links TRBV10-3 with TRBJ1-2; 11 nucleotides line up with TRBD1. The germline V gene has CDR1 ENHRY and CDR2 SYGVKD. J was trimmed by 3 bases and V by 0 bases; bases with no gene match: 3. The length of the CDR3 is 16 residues.

The rearrangement links TRBV6-6 to TRBJ1-3, with 8 bases aligning to TRBD1. The germline V gene has CDR1 MNHNY and CDR2 SVGAGI (reference sequence). The CDR3 runs 15 residues. The V and J ends lost 6 bases and 2 bases, in that order; junction bases with no gene match: 6. CDR3 coding DNA: TGTGCCAGCAGGGGGGGACAGGCCCCTGGAAACACCATATATTTT. Its translation: CASRGGQAPGNTIYF.